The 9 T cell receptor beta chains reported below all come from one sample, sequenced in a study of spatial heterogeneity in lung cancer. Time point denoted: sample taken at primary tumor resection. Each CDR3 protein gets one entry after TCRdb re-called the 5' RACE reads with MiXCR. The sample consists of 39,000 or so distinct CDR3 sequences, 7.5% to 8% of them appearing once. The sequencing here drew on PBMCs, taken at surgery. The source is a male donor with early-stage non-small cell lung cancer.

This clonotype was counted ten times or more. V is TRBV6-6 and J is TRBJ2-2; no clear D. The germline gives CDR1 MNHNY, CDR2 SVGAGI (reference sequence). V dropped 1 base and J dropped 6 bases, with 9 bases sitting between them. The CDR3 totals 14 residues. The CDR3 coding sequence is TGTGCCAGCAGTTACTACCCTTGGGCCGGGGAGCTGTTTTTT. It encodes CASSYYPWAGELFF.

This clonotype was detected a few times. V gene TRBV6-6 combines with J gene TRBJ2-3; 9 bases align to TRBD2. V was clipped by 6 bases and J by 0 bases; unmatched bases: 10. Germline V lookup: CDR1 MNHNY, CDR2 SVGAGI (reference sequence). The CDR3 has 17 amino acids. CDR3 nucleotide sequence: TGTGCCAGCAGGACCGGGACTAGCAGGGTCAGCACAGATACGCAGTATTTT. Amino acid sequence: CASRTGTSRVSTDTQYF.

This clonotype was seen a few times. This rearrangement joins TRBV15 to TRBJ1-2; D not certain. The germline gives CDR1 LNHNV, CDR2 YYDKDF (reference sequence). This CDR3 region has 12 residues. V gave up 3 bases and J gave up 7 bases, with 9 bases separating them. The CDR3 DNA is TGTGCCACCAGCAGTAGGGAGTTTGGCTACACCTTC. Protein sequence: CATSSREFGYTF.

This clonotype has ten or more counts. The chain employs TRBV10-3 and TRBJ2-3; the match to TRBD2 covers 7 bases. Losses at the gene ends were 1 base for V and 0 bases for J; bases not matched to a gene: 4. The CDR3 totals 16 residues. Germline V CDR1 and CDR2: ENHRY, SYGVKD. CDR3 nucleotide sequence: TGTGCCATCAGTGAGTTCGGGACTACCAGCACAGATACGCAGTATTTT. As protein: CAISEFGTTSTDTQYF.

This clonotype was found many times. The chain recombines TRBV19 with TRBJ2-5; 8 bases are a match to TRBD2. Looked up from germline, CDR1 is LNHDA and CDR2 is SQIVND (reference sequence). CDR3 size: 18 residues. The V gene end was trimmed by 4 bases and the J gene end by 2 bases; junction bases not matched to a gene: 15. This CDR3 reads CASSTNIAYIAGQETQYF. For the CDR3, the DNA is TGTGCCAGTAGTACCAATATTGCTTACATAGCGGGGCAAGAGACCCAGTACTTC.

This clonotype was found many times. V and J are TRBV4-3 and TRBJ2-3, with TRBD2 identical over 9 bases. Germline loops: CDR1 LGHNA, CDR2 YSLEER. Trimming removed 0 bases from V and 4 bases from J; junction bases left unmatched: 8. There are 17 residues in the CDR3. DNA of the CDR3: TGCGCCAGCAGCCAAGATCCCCCTAGCGGGGAGTCAGATACGCAGTATTTT. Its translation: CASSQDPPSGESDTQYF.

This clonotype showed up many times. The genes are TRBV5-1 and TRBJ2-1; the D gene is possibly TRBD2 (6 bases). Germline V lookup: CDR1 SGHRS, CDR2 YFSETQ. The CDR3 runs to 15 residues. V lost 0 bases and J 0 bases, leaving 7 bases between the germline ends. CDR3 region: CASSLGGDSYNEQFF. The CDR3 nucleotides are TGCGCCAGCAGCTTGGGCGGGGACTCCTACAATGAGCAGTTCTTC. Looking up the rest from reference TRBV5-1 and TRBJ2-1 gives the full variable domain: KAGVTQTPRYLIKTRGQQVTLSCSPISGHRSVSWYQQTPGQGLQFLFEYFSETQRNKGNFPGRFSGRQFSNSRSEMNVSTLELGDSALYLCASSLGGDSYNEQFFGPGTRLTVL.

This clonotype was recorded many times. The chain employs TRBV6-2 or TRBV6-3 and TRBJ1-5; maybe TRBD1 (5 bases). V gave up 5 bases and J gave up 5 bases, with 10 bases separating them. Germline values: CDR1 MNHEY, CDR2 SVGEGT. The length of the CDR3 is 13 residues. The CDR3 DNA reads TGTGCCAGCAGTCGGCAGGGTGATCAGCCCCAGCATTTT. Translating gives CASSRQGDQPQHF.

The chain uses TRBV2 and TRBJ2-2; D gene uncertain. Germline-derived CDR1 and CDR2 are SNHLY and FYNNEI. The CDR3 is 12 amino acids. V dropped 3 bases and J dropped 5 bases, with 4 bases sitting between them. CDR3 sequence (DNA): TGTGCCAGCAGTGACCCAACCGGGGAGCTGTTTTTT. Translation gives CASSDPTGELFF.